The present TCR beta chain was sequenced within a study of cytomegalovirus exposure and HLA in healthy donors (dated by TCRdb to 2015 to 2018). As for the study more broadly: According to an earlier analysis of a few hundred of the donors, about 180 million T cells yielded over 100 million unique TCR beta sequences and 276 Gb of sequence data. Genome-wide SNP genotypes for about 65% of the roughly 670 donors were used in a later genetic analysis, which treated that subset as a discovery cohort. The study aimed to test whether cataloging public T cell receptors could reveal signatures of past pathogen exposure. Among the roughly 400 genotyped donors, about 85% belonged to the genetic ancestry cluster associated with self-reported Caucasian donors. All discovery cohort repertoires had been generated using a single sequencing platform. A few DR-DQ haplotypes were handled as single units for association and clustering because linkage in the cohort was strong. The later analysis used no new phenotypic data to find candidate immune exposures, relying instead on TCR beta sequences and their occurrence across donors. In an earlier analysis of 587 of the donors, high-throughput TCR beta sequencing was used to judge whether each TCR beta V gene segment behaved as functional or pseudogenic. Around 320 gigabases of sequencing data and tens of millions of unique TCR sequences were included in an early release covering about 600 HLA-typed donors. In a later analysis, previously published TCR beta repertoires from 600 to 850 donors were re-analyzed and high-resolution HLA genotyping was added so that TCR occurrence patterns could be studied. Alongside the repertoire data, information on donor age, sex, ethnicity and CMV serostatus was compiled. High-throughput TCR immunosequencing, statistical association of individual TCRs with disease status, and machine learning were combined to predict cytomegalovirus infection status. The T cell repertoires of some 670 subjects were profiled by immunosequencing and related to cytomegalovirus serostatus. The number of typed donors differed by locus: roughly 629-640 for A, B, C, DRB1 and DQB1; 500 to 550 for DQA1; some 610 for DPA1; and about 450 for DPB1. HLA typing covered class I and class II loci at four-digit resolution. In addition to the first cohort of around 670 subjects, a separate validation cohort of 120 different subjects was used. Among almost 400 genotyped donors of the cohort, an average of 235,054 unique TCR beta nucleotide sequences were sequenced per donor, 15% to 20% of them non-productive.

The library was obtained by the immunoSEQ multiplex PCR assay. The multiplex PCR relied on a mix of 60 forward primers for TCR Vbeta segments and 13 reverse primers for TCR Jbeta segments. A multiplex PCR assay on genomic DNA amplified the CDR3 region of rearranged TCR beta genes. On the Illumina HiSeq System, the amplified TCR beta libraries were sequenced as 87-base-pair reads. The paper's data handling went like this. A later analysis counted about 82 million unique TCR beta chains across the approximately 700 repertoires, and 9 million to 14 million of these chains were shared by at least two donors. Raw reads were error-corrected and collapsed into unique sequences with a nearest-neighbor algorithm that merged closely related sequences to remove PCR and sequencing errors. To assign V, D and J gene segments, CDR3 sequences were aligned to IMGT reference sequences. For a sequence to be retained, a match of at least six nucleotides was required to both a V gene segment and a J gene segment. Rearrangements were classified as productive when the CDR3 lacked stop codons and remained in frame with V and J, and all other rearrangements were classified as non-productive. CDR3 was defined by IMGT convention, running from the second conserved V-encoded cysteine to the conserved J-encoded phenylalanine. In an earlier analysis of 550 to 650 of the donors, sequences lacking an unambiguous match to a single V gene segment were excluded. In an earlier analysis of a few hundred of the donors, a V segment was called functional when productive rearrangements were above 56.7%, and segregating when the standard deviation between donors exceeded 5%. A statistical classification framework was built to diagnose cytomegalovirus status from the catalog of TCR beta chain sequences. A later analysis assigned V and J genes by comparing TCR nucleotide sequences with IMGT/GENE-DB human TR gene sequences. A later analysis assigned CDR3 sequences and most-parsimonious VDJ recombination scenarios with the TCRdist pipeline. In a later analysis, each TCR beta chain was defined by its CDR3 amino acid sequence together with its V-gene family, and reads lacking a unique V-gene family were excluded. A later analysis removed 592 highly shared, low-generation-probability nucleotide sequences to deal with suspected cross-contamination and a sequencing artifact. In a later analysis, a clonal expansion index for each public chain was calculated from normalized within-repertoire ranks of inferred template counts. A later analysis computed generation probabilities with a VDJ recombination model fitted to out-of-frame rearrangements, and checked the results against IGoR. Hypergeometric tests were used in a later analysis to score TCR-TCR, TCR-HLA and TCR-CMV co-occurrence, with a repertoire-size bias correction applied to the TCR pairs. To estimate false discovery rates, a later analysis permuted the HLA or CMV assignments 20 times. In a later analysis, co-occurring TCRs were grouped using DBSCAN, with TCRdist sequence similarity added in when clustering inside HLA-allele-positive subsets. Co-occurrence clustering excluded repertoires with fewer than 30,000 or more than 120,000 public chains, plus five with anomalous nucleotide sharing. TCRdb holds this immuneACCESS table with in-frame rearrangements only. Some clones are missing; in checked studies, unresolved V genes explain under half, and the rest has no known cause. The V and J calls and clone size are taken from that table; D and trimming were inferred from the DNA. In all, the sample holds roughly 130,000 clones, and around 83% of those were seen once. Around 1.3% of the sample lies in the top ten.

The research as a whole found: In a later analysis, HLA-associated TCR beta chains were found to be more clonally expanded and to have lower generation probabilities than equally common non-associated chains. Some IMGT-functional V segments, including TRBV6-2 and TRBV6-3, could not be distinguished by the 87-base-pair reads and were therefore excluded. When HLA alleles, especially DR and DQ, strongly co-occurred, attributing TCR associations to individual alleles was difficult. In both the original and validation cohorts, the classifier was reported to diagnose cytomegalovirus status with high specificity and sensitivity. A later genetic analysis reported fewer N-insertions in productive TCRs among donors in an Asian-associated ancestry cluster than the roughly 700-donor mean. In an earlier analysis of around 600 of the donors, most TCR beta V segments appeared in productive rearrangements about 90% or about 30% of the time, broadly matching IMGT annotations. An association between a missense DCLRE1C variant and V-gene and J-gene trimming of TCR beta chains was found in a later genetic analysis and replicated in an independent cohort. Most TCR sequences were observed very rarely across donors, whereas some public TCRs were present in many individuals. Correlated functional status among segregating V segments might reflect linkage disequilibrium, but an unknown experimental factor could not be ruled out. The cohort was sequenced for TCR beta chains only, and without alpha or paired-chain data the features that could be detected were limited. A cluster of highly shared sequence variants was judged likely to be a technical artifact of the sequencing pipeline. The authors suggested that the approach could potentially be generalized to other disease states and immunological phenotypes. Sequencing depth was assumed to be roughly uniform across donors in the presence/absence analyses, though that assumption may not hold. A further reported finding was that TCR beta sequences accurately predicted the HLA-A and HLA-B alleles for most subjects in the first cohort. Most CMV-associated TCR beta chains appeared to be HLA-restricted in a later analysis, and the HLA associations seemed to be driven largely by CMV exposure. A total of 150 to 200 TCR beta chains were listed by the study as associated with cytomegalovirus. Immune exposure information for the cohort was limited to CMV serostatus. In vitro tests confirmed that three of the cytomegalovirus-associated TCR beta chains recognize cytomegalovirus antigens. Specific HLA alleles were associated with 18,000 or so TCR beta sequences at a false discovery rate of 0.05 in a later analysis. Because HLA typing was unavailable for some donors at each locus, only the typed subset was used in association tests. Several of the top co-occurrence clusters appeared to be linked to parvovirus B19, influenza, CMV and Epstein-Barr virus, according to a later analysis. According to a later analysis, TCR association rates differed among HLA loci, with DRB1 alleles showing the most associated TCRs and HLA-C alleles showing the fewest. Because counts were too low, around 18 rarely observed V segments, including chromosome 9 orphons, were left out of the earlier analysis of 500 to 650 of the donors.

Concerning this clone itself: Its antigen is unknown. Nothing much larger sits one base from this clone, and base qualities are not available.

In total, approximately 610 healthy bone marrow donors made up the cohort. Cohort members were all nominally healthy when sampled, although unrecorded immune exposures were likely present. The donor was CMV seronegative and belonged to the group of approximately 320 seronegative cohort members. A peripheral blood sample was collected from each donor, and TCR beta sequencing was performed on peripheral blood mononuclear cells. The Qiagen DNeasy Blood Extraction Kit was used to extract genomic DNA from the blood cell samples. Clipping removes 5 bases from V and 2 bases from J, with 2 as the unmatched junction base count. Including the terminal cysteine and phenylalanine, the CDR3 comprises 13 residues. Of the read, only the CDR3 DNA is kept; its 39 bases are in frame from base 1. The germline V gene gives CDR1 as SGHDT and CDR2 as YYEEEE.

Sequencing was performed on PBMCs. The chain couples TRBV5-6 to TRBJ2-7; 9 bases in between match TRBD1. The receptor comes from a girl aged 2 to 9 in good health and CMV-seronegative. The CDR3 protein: CASRDRGTYEQYF. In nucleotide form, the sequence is TGTGCCAGCAGAGACAGGGGGACCTACGAGCAGTACTTC.